The clone carrying this TCR beta chain came up many times. This entry comes from a study of early T cells in non-severe SARS-CoV-2 infection. Study information: The chains were unpaired, and the sequenced material was bulk RNA from unsorted whole blood.

The library protocol tagged individual cDNA molecules with unique molecular identifiers. TCRdb analysed the 5' RACE reads with MiXCR anew, one entry per CDR3 protein. The table lists about 94,000 distinct CDR3 sequences, approximately 13% of them singletons, with 2% to 2.5% in the top ten. The origin of this receptor is an adult who was a healthcare worker with PCR-confirmed SARS-CoV-2 infection or an uninfected control (not recorded which). Sequencing input: whole blood.

The CDR3 DNA sequence: TGTGCCAGCAGCGAGTACGAGCAGTACTTC. Amino acids: CASSEYEQYF. The rearrangement links TRBV2 to TRBJ2-7, with no clear D. CDR1 is SNHLY and CDR2 is FYNNEI in the germline V gene. The CDR3 totals 10 residues. Trimming took 6 bases from V and 4 from J, leaving 4 bases between them.